This TCR beta chain stems from a study of identifying expanded T cells in peripheral blood. Broader study findings: Across healthy donors, higher total template counts meant significantly greater approximately two-week count variance. Differentially abundant clones: about 1.2 between replicates, about 16 at roughly 15 days, more than 18 at four.

V shed 10 bases and J 1 base; nucleotides not matched to a gene: 6. CDR1 and CDR2 from the germline V gene are ENHRY and SYGVKD. The CDR3 consists of 14 residues. Comments on this clone: Its specificity is unknown.

During the collection period, no donor immune events like infections were recorded. Method: immunoSEQ multiplex PCR; TCRdb's copy keeps in-frame clones and lacks some. The sample gives around 100,000 clones, around 88% of which show up once; approximately 16% is in the top ten. This receptor was identified in a person aged 18 to 75 in good health. The sample taken for sequencing was blood. The chain recombines TRBV10-3 with TRBJ2-3; TRBD2 aligns across 9 bases. This CDR3 reads CASGGAGGTDTQYF. CDR3 coding DNA: TGTGCCAGCGGGGGGGCCGGGGGCACAGATACGCAGTATTTT.